This TCR beta chain is from a study of blood T cell repertoires in COVID-19 (TCRdb year 2020). With regard to the full study: Collaborator samples came from the United States, Italy and Spain and covered acute and convalescent phases of COVID-19. The prospective study material was composed of cDNA or gDNA derived from T cells, B-cell-depleted T cells, or PBMCs. The dataset comprised deeply sampled blood TCRbeta repertoires from subjects exposed to, actively infected with, or recovered from COVID-19. A freely available public database, intended as a resource for researchers studying the immune response to SARS-CoV-2, is where the repertoires were released. Samples were obtained from the ongoing ImmuneRACE study (first 160 participants) and from 1,200 or so subjects provided by 6 global collaborators. A de-identified subject ID, COVID-19 status, age in years and sex were almost always included in the sample metadata. HLA class I and class II types, where available, came from metadata supplied by the sample provider rather than from assay-based typing.

A remark on this clone: Its recognized antigen is unknown. Within one base of it there is no much larger clone, and no base qualities were kept.

V is trimmed back by 7 bases and J by 1 base, and the junction contains 7 bases that no gene match accounts for. The germline V gene specifies MDHEN as CDR1 and SYDVKM as CDR2. The CDR3 holds 14 amino acids from the cysteine to the phenylalanine. Only the CDR3 DNA stays, 42 bases, in frame from base 1. Broader findings and caveats from the paper: How much clinical and demographic metadata was included differed by source and by participant, and the metadata was provided uncurated.

The immunoSEQ Assay, a bias-controlled multiplex PCR, was used to amplify TCRbeta CDR3 regions from genomic DNA. For the original study's pipeline: The number of nucleated cells in each sample was estimated by amplification of reference gene primers within the assay. Sequence reads were collapsed and filtered to measure the absolute abundance of every unique TCRbeta CDR3 rearrangement. For each sample, productive Simpson clonality was calculated as the square root of Simpson's diversity index over productive rearrangements. Not all clones reach the TCRdb copy of this immuneACCESS table, which keeps in-frame sequences only. Checked studies attribute under half of the gap to unresolved V genes and leave the rest unexplained. V and J calls and clone size come straight from that table; D and trimming were deduced from the DNA. A total of tens of thousands of clones appear in this sample, approximately 80% of them only once. 10% of the sample is held by the ten biggest clonotypes.

In Seattle, one collaborating source enrolled patients while the infection was active and tracked those patients longitudinally over the course of disease. The collaborating institutions used their own protocols to collect whole blood in K2EDTA tubes. For TCRbeta analysis, collaborators shipped samples in one of three forms: frozen whole blood, isolated PBMCs, or DNA extracted from either of those sample types. The chain uses TRBV28 and TRBJ2-7, with 7 bases in between that match TRBD1. Sequenced: peripheral blood. The origin of this receptor is a man aged 25-45 years with COVID-19, enrolled during active disease. The CDR3 corresponds to CASNLLGQSYEQYF. The nucleotide sequence is given as TGTGCCAGCAACCTACTGGGACAGTCCTACGAGCAGTACTTC. The CDR3, completed at both ends by the reference TRBV28 and TRBJ2-7 genes, gives the full variable domain DVKVTQSSRYLVKRTGEKVFLECVQDMDHENMFWYRQDPGLGLRLIYFSYDVKMKEKGDIPEGYSVSREKKERFSLILESASTNQTSMYLCASNLLGQSYEQYFGPGTRLTVT.